The clone carrying this TCR beta chain appeared many times. No antigen is known for it. Looked up from germline, CDR1 is SGHVS and CDR2 is FNYEAQ. The CDR3 extends over 15 amino acids. V was pared by 1 base and J by 6 bases, with 5 bases of the junction left unmatched. The data stem from a study of response to subunit inactivated influenza vaccine. Study-wide findings and caveats: Authors suggested few new T cells are recruited by each seasonal influenza vaccination.

TCRdb reanalysed the RT-PCR reads using MiXCR and keeps one entry per CDR3 protein. The data show 450,000 to 700,000 distinct CDR3 sequences, with approximately 14% seen just once and 11% held by the top ten. The V gene is TRBV7-6, the J gene TRBJ2-7; 11 nucleotides align to TRBD2. This sequence was found in a man in his fifties who received an inactivated influenza vaccine. The sequencing here drew on PBMCs from blood, taken about 11 days after vaccination. In DNA, the CDR3 is TGTGCCAGCAGCTTAGTAGCGGGGGGGCTCGGCGAGCAGTACTTC. Translation gives CASSLVAGGLGEQYF. Full variable domain (remainder filled in from reference TRBV7-6 and TRBJ2-7): GAGVSQSPRYKVTKRGQDVALRCDPISGHVSLYWYRQALGQGPEFLTYFNYEAQQDKSGLPNDRFSAERPEGSISTLTIQRTEQRDSAMYRCASSLVAGGLGEQYFGPGTRLTVT.